This TCR beta chain was sequenced in a study of cytomegalovirus exposure and HLA in healthy donors. Study information: In a previous analysis, some 110 million unique TCR beta sequences were found from 150 million to 200 million T cells. Across some 400 genotyped donors, roughly 80% landed in the Caucasian-associated ancestry cluster.

The germline V gene has CDR1 SGHDT and CDR2 YYEEEE. The CDR3 has 16 residues. Trimming took 4 bases from V and 5 from J; bases not matched to a gene: 13. About this clone: The antigen is unknown.

Both 60 Vbeta primers and 13 Jbeta primers went into the PCR. Method: immunoSEQ multiplex PCR; TCRdb's copy keeps in-frame clones and lacks some. The sample consists of over 150,000 clones, around 80% of them appearing once. Findings and caveats of the study: Rarity marked most TCR sequences, yet some public TCRs occurred in many donors. Reports indicate that TCR beta sequences accurately predicted the HLA-A and HLA-B alleles of most subjects.

What was sequenced was PBMCs. This TCR derives from a woman aged 50 to 60 in good health and CMV-seropositive. This sequence joins TRBV5-6 and TRBJ1-2; TRBD1 matches 8 bases. Here the CDR3 DNA reads TGTGCCAGCAGCCAGGGACAGGAGGGGTTTTGGTATGGCTACACCTTC. Translated: CASSQGQEGFWYGYTF.